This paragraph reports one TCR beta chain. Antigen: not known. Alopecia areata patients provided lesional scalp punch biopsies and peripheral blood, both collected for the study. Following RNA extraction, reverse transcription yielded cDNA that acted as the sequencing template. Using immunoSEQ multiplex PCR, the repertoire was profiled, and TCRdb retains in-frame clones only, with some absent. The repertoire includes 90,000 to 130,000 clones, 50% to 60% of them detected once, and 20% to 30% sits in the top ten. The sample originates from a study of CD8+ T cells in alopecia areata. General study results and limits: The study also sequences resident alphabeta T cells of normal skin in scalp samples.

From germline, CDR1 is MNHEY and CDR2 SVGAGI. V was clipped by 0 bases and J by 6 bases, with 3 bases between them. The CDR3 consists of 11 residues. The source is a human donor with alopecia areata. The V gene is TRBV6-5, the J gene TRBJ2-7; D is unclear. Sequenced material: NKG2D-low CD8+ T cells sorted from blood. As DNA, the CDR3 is TGTGCCAGCAGTTACTCGAGCGAGCAGTACTTC. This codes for CASSYSSEQYF.